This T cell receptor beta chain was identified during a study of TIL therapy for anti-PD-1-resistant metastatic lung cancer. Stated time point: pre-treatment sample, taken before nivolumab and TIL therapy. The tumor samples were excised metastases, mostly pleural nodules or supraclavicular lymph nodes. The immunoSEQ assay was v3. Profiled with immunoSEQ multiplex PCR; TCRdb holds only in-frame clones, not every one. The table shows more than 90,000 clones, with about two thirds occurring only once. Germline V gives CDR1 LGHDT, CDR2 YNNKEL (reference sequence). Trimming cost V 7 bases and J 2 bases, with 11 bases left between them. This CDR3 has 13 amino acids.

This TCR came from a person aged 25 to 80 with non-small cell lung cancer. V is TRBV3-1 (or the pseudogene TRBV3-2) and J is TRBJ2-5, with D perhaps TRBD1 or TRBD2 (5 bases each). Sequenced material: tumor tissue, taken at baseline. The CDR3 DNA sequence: TGTGCCAGCACCACCGAGGGGCAAGAGACCCAGTACTTC. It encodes CASTTEGQETQYF.